This T cell receptor (beta chain) was found in a study of blood T cells in healthy people across ages. This clonotype was counted only a few times. For the second PCR, which ran for roughly 7 to 11 cycles, a sample-barcoded 5' primer and a J-beta primer mix were used. A template-switch adaptor containing 12 random nucleotides labeled each cDNA molecule. TCRdb re-analysed the 5' RACE reads in MiXCR, keeping a single row per CDR3 protein. The sample has approximately 1.5 million distinct CDR3 sequences, around 36% seen once; the top ten hold around 11%. Researchers collected ten milliliters of peripheral blood from every single donor. Extractions gave at least 5 micrograms of total RNA per sample. V lost 2 bases to trimming and J lost 4 bases, with 12 bases between them. The CDR3 sequence is 15 residues long. Per the germline V gene, CDR1 is GTSNPN and CDR2 is SVGIG (reference sequence).

The rearrangement links TRBV30 to TRBJ1-6, with D maybe TRBD1 (5 bases). The sequencing input was blood. The origin of this receptor is a woman in her twenties or thirties in good health. CDR3 in amino acids: CAWSPRQKYNSPLHF. The CDR3 DNA sequence: TGTGCCTGGAGTCCTAGACAGAAATATAATTCACCCCTCCACTTT.